The 32 T cell receptor beta chains below were found in one sample sequenced in a study of radiotherapy plus CTLA-4 blockade in lung cancer. Profiling relied on immunoSEQ multiplex PCR, and the TCRdb table lists in-frame clones only, not all of them. The sample records some 50,000 clones, 79% being singletons. Specimen: peripheral blood, collected from a patient treated with radiotherapy plus ipilimumab. The receptors originated from a human donor with non-small cell lung cancer who had a partial response to radiotherapy plus ipilimumab.

This chain connects TRBV6-1 to TRBJ1-4, with 7 bases aligning to TRBD1. V lost 5 bases and J lost 7; bases outside the gene matches: 7. Germline V gives CDR1 MNHNS, CDR2 SASEGT. The CDR3 is 14 residues long. The chain's CDR3 is CASSPPTGFEKLFF. The DNA for the CDR3 is TGTGCCAGCAGTCCACCGACAGGGTTTGAAAAACTGTTTTTT.

This rearrangement joins TRBV11-1 to TRBJ1-1; D remains unclear. The germline gives CDR1 SGHAT, CDR2 FQDESV (reference sequence). This CDR3 is 16 amino acids long. V lost 2 bases and J 0 bases, leaving 13 bases between the germline ends. The CDR3 loop reads CASSLLRGGMNTEAFF. CDR3 nucleotide sequence: TGTGCCAGCAGCTTACTGCGGGGAGGGATGAACACTGAAGCTTTCTTT. The full variable domain, in which reference TRBV11-1 and TRBJ1-1 provide the parts outside the CDR3, is EAEVAQSPRYKITEKSQAVAFWCDPISGHATLYWYRQILGQGPELLVQFQDESVVDDSQLPKDRFSAERLKGVDSTLKIQPAELGDSAMYLCASSLLRGGMNTEAFFGQGTRLTVV.

This clone is a singleton in its sample. The chain joins TRBV7-6 to TRBJ2-1; a weak D match, TRBD2 (6 bases). The V gene lost 4 bases and the J gene lost 5 bases, with 9 bases spanning the gap. This CDR3 region has 13 residues. Germline V gene sequence: CDR1 SGHVS, CDR2 FNYEAQ. The CDR3 region is CASSSRGNNEQFF. Here the CDR3 DNA reads TGTGCCAGCAGCTCCCGGGGGAACAATGAGCAGTTCTTC.

The chain links TRBV18 to TRBJ2-2; D is unresolved. V dropped 0 bases and J dropped 3 bases, with 5 bases sitting between them. The CDR3 covers 14 residues. Germline loops: CDR1 KGHSH, CDR2 LQKENI. CDR3 loop: CASSPPPDTGELFF. The CDR3 nucleotides read TGTGCCAGCTCACCACCCCCAGACACCGGGGAGCTGTTTTTT.

This chain connects TRBV2 to TRBJ2-5; D not resolved. This CDR3 comprises 10 residues. The V end lost 10 bases, the J end lost 2 bases, and 5 bases lay between the germline ends. Germline V gene sequence: CDR1 SNHLY, CDR2 FYNNEI. CDR3 sequence reads: CAIAQETQYF. CDR3 nucleotide sequence: TGTGCCATCGCGCAAGAGACCCAGTACTTC.

This clone was counted only a few times. The chain links TRBV6-5 to TRBJ2-3, with 8 bases matching TRBD2. The germline CDR1 and CDR2 sequences are MNHEY and SVGAGI. J gave up 1 base and V 6 bases, and 0 bases lay outside the gene matches. This CDR3 region has 13 residues. CDR3: CASRLAGTDTQYF. Here the CDR3 DNA reads TGTGCCAGCAGACTAGCGGGCACAGATACGCAGTATTTT.

The chain is built from TRBV5-1 and TRBJ2-1; D might be TRBD2 (6 bases). CDR3 length: 14 amino acids. Germline CDR1 and CDR2: SGHRS and YFSETQ. Trimming left V 0 bases short and J 6 bases short, with 10 bases between. The CDR3 here is CASSLAGALNEQFF. The CDR3 nucleotides read TGCGCCAGCAGCTTGGCGGGAGCACTCAATGAGCAGTTCTTC.

This chain links TRBV9 with TRBJ2-3, with D possibly being TRBD2 (6 bases). Germline lookup yields CDR1 SGDLS and CDR2 YYNGEE. The V and J ends lost 0 bases and 4 bases respectively, with 9 bases between them. The length of the CDR3 is 14 residues. The CDR3 nucleotides read TGTGCCAGCAGCGTAGCTCGGGGGTCAGATACGCAGTATTTT. Translated, it gives CASSVARGSDTQYF.

The rearrangement joins TRBV7-9 to TRBJ2-3, with a weak D call TRBD1 (6 bases). V was shortened by 5 bases and J by 2 bases, with 17 bases between the two germline ends. Germline loops: CDR1 SEHNR, CDR2 FQNEAQ (reference sequence). This CDR3 spans 16 amino acids. CDR3 amino acids: CASSPGTPRDTDTQYF. CDR3 bases: TGTGCCAGCAGCCCTGGGACACCGAGGGACACAGATACGCAGTATTTT. Based on the CDR3 plus reference TRBV7-9 and TRBJ2-3, the full variable domain is DTGVSQNPRHKITKRGQNVTFRCDPISEHNRLYWYRQTLGQGPEFLTYFQNEAQLEKSRLLSDRFSAERPKGSFSTLEIQRTEQGDSAMYLCASSPGTPRDTDTQYFGPGTRLTVL.

This rearrangement joins TRBV5-1 to TRBJ2-5; D might be TRBD1 (5 bases). This CDR3 contains 13 residues. V lost 0 bases and J lost 6, with 9 bases in between. Germline CDR1 and CDR2: SGHRS and YFSETQ. In nucleotides, the CDR3 is TGCGCCAGCAGCTTGGCGACAGTTCAGACCCAGTACTTC. This codes for CASSLATVQTQYF.

The chain employs TRBV4-3 and TRBJ2-1, with 11 bases aligning to TRBD2. The V gene's germline CDR1 is LGHNA and CDR2 YSLEER. V lost 1 base, J lost 10 bases, and 6 bases stayed unmatched. The CDR3 is made up of 15 amino acids. The CDR3 sequence: CASSQGLAGSREQFF. CDR3 DNA: TGCGCCAGCAGCCAAGGACTAGCGGGGTCGAGGGAGCAGTTCTTC.

The genes are TRBV2 and TRBJ2-2; a possible D gene is TRBD1 (5 bases). The CDR3 runs 14 residues. Trimming shortened V by 7 bases and J by 0 bases, and 9 bases separated the two germline ends. Germline CDR1 reads SNHLY; CDR2 reads FYNNEI. CDR3 nucleotide sequence: TGTGCCAGCAATGCAGGGACGAACACCGGGGAGCTGTTTTTT. Translation gives CASNAGTNTGELFF. Together with reference TRBV2 and TRBJ2-2, the CDR3 gives the full variable domain: EPEVTQTPSHQVTQMGQEVILRCVPISNHLYFYWYRQILGQKVEFLVSFYNNEISEKSEIFDDQFSVERPDGSNFTLKIRSTKLEDSAMYFCASNAGTNTGELFFGEGSRLTVL.

This clone was detected a few times. The rearrangement joins TRBV6-5 to TRBJ1-6; no clear D gene. The CDR3 has 15 amino acids. V dropped 5 bases and J dropped 6 bases, with 14 bases sitting between them. Germline V CDR1 and CDR2: MNHEY, SVGAGI. The CDR3 is CASSPDPGGNSPLHF. The CDR3 DNA reads TGTGCCAGCAGTCCCGACCCGGGTGGTAATTCACCCCTCCACTTT.

The chain links TRBV30 to TRBJ2-5, with D unresolved. The V end was cut by 4 bases, the J end by 2 bases, with 8 bases between. Per germline, CDR1 GTSNPN and CDR2 SVGIG (reference sequence). The CDR3 runs to 12 residues. The CDR3 DNA reads as TGTGCCTGGACCCGTCAGCAAGAGACCCAGTACTTC. Amino acids: CAWTRQQETQYF. Together with reference TRBV30 and TRBJ2-5, the CDR3 gives the full variable domain: SQTIHQWPATLVQPVGSPLSLECTVEGTSNPNLYWYRQAAGRGLQLLFYSVGIGQISSEVPQNLSASRPQDRQFILSSKKLLLSDSGFYLCAWTRQQETQYFGPGTRLLVL.

This clone was picked up one time. The V call is TRBV6-4, the J call TRBJ2-2; 12 bases are shared with TRBD1. The CDR3 loop spans 16 amino acids. V lost 3 bases and J lost 8; bases outside the gene matches: 7. Per germline, CDR1 MRHNA and CDR2 SNTAGT. The CDR3 region is CASSEPGQGAAGELFF. The CDR3 coding sequence is TGTGCCAGCAGTGAGCCGGGACAGGGGGCGGCTGGGGAGCTGTTTTTT.

CDR3 bases: TGTGCCAGCAGCTGGGAGGGGTTTGAAGCTTTCTTT. This encodes CASSWEGFEAFF. This chain links TRBV28 with TRBJ1-1; D perhaps matches TRBD1 (5 bases). The CDR3 runs to 12 residues. V lost 6 bases to trimming and J lost 7 bases, with 12 bases between them. Germline CDR1 is MDHEN and CDR2 is SYDVKM.

This chain links TRBV25-1 with TRBJ2-1; no definite D call. Germline V gene sequence: CDR1 MGHDK, CDR2 SYGVNS. This CDR3 spans 14 amino acids. V was cut by 0 bases and J by 11 bases, with 14 bases left in between. Here the CDR3 reads CASSEYSQRAQQFF. The CDR3 DNA is TGTGCCAGCAGTGAATATAGCCAGCGTGCCCAGCAGTTCTTC.

This chain joins TRBV14 and TRBJ2-7; 7 bases line up with TRBD2. Germline V lookup: CDR1 SGHDN, CDR2 FVKESK. The trim removed 5 bases at V and 11 bases at J, leaving 9 bases unmatched. The CDR3 is made up of 12 amino acids. This CDR3 is CASSSGGSRKYF. CDR3 nucleotide sequence: TGTGCCAGCAGCTCGGGCGGGAGTAGAAAGTACTTC. The whole variable domain, filled in from reference TRBV14 and TRBJ2-7, reads EAGVTQFPSHSVIEKGQTVTLRCDPISGHDNLYWYRRVMGKEIKFLLHFVKESKQDESGMPNNRFLAERTGGTYSTLKVQPAELEDSGVYFCASSSGGSRKYFGPGTRLTVT.

V usage is TRBV7-3 and J usage is TRBJ2-1; D is possibly TRBD1 (5 bases). From germline, CDR1 is SGHTA and CDR2 FQGTGA. The CDR3 covers 14 residues. The V and J ends lost 4 bases and 8 bases respectively, with 15 bases between them. The CDR3 region has the DNA TGTGCCAGCAGCTCACATCGACAGTCGGATGAGCAGTTCTTC. This translates into CASSSHRQSDEQFF.

The chain links TRBV5-5 to TRBJ1-2, with 8 bases lining up with TRBD1. After removal of 3 bases from V and 0 bases from J, the junction contained 1 base not matched to a gene. Germline V CDR1 and CDR2: SGHKS, YYEKEE (reference sequence). CDR3 length equals 14 residues. CDR3 sequence (DNA): TGTGCCAGCAGCTGGACAGGGACTAACTATGGCTACACCTTC. It specifies CASSWTGTNYGYTF.

This clone has more than one count but fewer than ten. This chain joins TRBV5-1 and TRBJ1-4; D call uncertain. Germline V gives CDR1 SGHRS, CDR2 YFSETQ. Trimming pared 3 bases from V and 7 bases from J, leaving 7 bases between. The CDR3 loop spans 12 amino acids. The CDR3 loop is CASSYNREKLFF. CDR3 nucleotide sequence: TGCGCCAGCAGCTACAACCGTGAAAAACTGTTTTTT.

The gene calls are TRBV30 and TRBJ2-5, with 8 bases lining up with TRBD1. The V segment lost 4 bases and the J segment 5 bases; nucleotides outside the gene matches: 15. Looked up from germline, CDR1 is GTSNPN and CDR2 is SVGIG (reference sequence). CDR3 size: 16 residues. CDR3 protein: CAWTARTGFTGETQYF. DNA for the CDR3: TGTGCCTGGACCGCTCGGACAGGGTTCACCGGGGAGACCCAGTACTTC.

The V and J genes are TRBV5-1 and TRBJ2-3; 15 bases agree with TRBD2. The trim removed 0 bases at V and 1 base at J, leaving 6 bases unmatched. Germline-derived CDR1 and CDR2 are SGHRS and YFSETQ. The CDR3 is 19 residues long. Here the CDR3 reads CASSLEGTSGGPGTDTQYF. The CDR3 bases are TGCGCCAGCAGCTTGGAGGGGACTAGCGGGGGGCCAGGCACAGATACGCAGTATTTT.

The rearrangement links TRBV28 to TRBJ1-4, with TRBD1 matching over 10 bases. V gave up 4 bases and J gave up 4 bases; unmatched junction bases: 6. This CDR3 region has 16 residues. Germline assignment: CDR1 MDHEN and CDR2 SYDVKM. CDR3 amino acids: CASSSTGQGVNEKLFF. The DNA for the CDR3 is TGTGCCAGCAGTTCTACCGGACAGGGGGTTAATGAAAAACTGTTTTTT.

The chain carries TRBV5-1 and TRBJ1-5; 7 nucleotides align to TRBD1. With 2 bases clipped from V and 6 bases from J, the junction kept 17 bases outside the gene matches. CDR3 size: 18 residues. The germline V gene encodes CDR1 SGHRS and CDR2 YFSETQ. In nucleotides, the CDR3 is TGCGCCAGCAGCTTAAATCCGCTCGGAGACAGGGCAGGTCAGCCCCAGCATTTT. Translating gives CASSLNPLGDRAGQPQHF.

This chain joins TRBV27 and TRBJ1-1; possible D gene TRBD1, 5 bases. The CDR3 has 15 residues. The V gene lost 6 bases and the J gene lost 2 bases, with 16 bases spanning the gap. CDR1 and CDR2 (germline): MNHEY, SMNVEV (reference sequence). CDR3 DNA sequence: TGTGCCAGCAGAACCCTTTCGACAGCCAACACTGAAGCTTTCTTT. It encodes CASRTLSTANTEAFF.

The chain is built from TRBV5-1 and TRBJ1-3; a possible D gene is TRBD1 (5 bases). Deletions cut 4 bases from V and 2 bases from J, with 10 bases between. Germline V gene data show CDR1 as SGHRS and CDR2 as YFSETQ. This CDR3 contains 14 residues. In DNA, the CDR3 is TGCGCCAGCAGCCTTCAGGGAACTGGAAACACCATATATTTT. As protein: CASSLQGTGNTIYF.

The V call is TRBV14, the J call TRBJ2-1, with TRBD2 matching 7 bases. CDR3 length equals 11 residues. Per germline, CDR1 SGHDN and CDR2 FVKESK. The junction had 5 bases not matched to a gene; V was cut back by 6 bases and J by 12 bases. The CDR3 region has the DNA TGTGCCAGCAGACGGGGGGTCGGGCAGTTCTTC. Protein: CASRRGVGQFF.

The chain joins TRBV7-8 to TRBJ1-2, with D tentatively TRBD1 (5 bases). The CDR3 totals 15 residues. V was cut by 2 bases and J by 4 bases, with 14 bases left in between. The germline V gene encodes CDR1 SGHVS and CDR2 FQNEAQ. CDR3 protein: CASSLPAGDRYGYTF. CDR3 in DNA: TGTGCCAGCAGCTTACCAGCGGGGGACCGCTATGGCTACACCTTC. Full variable domain (rest looked up from reference TRBV7-8 and TRBJ1-2): GAGVSQSPRYKVAKRGQDVALRCDPISGHVSLFWYQQALGQGPEFLTYFQNEAQLDKSGLPSDRFFAERPEGSVSTLKIQRTQQEDSAVYLCASSLPAGDRYGYTFGSGTRLTVV.

The rearrangement joins TRBV30 to TRBJ1-2, with a possible D match to TRBD1 (6 bases). The CDR3 is 13 residues long. V was shortened by 2 bases and J by 8 bases, with 15 bases between the two germline ends. The germline V gene has CDR1 GTSNPN and CDR2 SVGIG (reference sequence). The CDR3 region has the DNA TGTGCCTGGAGTACAGGGTTTCTAGAGGGCTACACCTTC. Encoded protein: CAWSTGFLEGYTF.

The V and J genes are TRBV29-1 and TRBJ1-2, with 12 positions matching TRBD1. CDR1 and CDR2 from the germline V gene are SQVTM and ANQGSEA. The CDR3 covers 11 residues. J was trimmed by 13 bases and V by 6 bases; bases with no gene match: 6. Here the CDR3 reads CSVPGQGAGTF. The CDR3 DNA sequence: TGCAGCGTGCCGGGACAGGGGGCAGGCACCTTC.

The chain couples TRBV27 to TRBJ2-7, with 8 bases lining up with TRBD1. The CDR3 consists of 16 residues. J lost 1 base, V lost 5 bases, and 10 bases had no gene match. Germline V gene data show CDR1 as MNHEY and CDR2 as SMNVEV (reference sequence). The CDR3 DNA sequence: TGTGCCAGCAGTAAAAAAGGGACAGGACGTTCCTACGAGCAGTACTTC. Amino acids: CASSKKGTGRSYEQYF.